These 22 T cell receptor beta chains came from one sample sequenced in a study of T cells after yellow fever vaccination. Each CDR3 protein gets one entry after TCRdb re-called the 5' RACE reads with MiXCR. Here the sample spans 150,000 to 200,000 distinct CDR3 sequences, around 8.5% being singletons. The material was CD8+ T cells sorted from PBMCs, obtained 45 days after the yellow fever booster vaccination. The receptors stem from a man aged 18 to 30 who received the YFV17D yellow fever vaccine.

This clonotype has just a few counts. The chain employs TRBV4-3 and TRBJ2-1; D is unresolved. This CDR3 has 14 amino acids. Trimming took off 1 base at V and 6 bases at J, with 10 bases between the two ends. Germline V gives CDR1 LGHNA, CDR2 YSLEER. This CDR3 reads CASSQGATANEQFF. The DNA for the CDR3 is TGCGCCAGCAGCCAAGGGGCCACGGCCAATGAGCAGTTCTTC.

A few counts support this clonotype. The chain employs TRBV2 and TRBJ2-4; D possibly corresponds to TRBD1 (5 bases). The CDR3 length is 15 residues. Germline V gene sequence: CDR1 SNHLY, CDR2 FYNNEI. Trimming took off 4 bases at V and 0 bases at J, with 10 bases between the two ends. In DNA, the CDR3 is TGTGCCAGCAGTGGCTCAGGGTTAGCCAAAAACATTCAGTACTTC. The encoded protein is CASSGSGLAKNIQYF.

This clonotype appeared many times. DNA for the CDR3: TGTGCCAGCAGTTACACGGACACAAACACCGGGGAGCTGTTTTTT. Translation: CASSYTDTNTGELFF. This chain joins TRBV6-2 or TRBV6-3 and TRBJ2-2; the D gene is possibly TRBD1 (5 bases). The CDR3 has 15 amino acids. The V and J ends lost 2 bases and 2 bases respectively, with 9 bases between them. Germline CDR1 is MNHEY and CDR2 is SVGEGT.

Only a few counts were recorded for this clonotype. The chain uses TRBV7-8 and TRBJ2-3, with 8 bases aligning to TRBD1. Per the germline V gene, CDR1 is SGHVS and CDR2 is FQNEAQ. V lost 5 bases and J lost 4; bases outside the gene matches: 11. The CDR3 extends over 16 amino acids. CDR3 DNA: TGTGCCAGCAGCGCAACAGGGGGTCGAGCTGCAGATACGCAGTATTTT. Translation gives CASSATGGRAADTQYF.

The chain links TRBV6-6 to TRBJ2-7; the D gene is possibly TRBD1 (6 bases). The ends were cut back, 2 bases at V and 5 bases at J, with 13 bases in the middle. Germline CDR1 is MNHNY and CDR2 is SVGAGI (reference sequence). The CDR3 totals 14 residues. The CDR3 reads CASSYGQGSHEQYF. CDR3 DNA: TGTGCCAGCAGTTACGGCCAGGGGAGCCACGAGCAGTACTTC.

V gene TRBV20-1 combines with J gene TRBJ2-7; TRBD1 matches 10 bases. V trimming: 3 bases; J trimming: 1 base; junction bases outside the gene matches: 3. This CDR3 contains 14 residues. Germline CDR1 reads DFQATT; CDR2 reads SNEGSKA (reference sequence). The CDR3 coding sequence is TGCAGTGCTAGTGTGGGACAGGGGTCCTACGAGCAGTACTTC. Translating gives CSASVGQGSYEQYF.

The table lists this clonotype with a few counts. The chain joins TRBV7-9 to TRBJ2-1, with D possibly being TRBD1 (5 bases). The ends were cut back, 10 bases at V and 6 bases at J, with 16 bases in the middle. Per germline, CDR1 SEHNR and CDR2 FQNEAQ (reference sequence). The CDR3 loop spans 13 amino acids. CDR3 residues: CAIDRPRFNEQFF. CDR3 nucleotide sequence: TGTGCCATCGACAGACCACGGTTCAATGAGCAGTTCTTC.

The chain links TRBV5-6 to TRBJ1-2; no clear D. Germline V gene sequence: CDR1 SGHDT, CDR2 YYEEEE. The V gene lost 1 base and the J gene lost 4 bases, with 8 bases spanning the gap. CDR3 length: 13 residues. CDR3 in amino acids: CASSLLESYGYTF. The CDR3 bases are TGTGCCAGCAGCTTGTTGGAGAGCTATGGCTACACCTTC.

The V gene is TRBV5-1, the J gene TRBJ2-7; 9 bases are shared with TRBD2. V was clipped by 3 bases and J by 2 bases; unmatched bases: 3. This CDR3 has 14 amino acids. Germline CDR1 is SGHRS and CDR2 is YFSETQ. The CDR3 here is CASSWGLAPYEQYF. The CDR3, as DNA: TGCGCCAGCAGCTGGGGACTAGCTCCCTACGAGCAGTACTTC.

This clonotype was seen a handful of times. The chain links TRBV7-6 to TRBJ1-2; D is unresolved. The CDR3 runs 15 residues. V was cut by 7 bases and J by 6 bases, with 21 bases left in between. CDR1 and CDR2 (germline): SGHVS, FNYEAQ. The CDR3 DNA is TGTGCCAGCACCCCGGGGAGAGCCCCATCTGATGGCTACACCTTC. Amino acids: CASTPGRAPSDGYTF.

V gene TRBV18 combines with J gene TRBJ2-3; D gene ambiguous. Germline V gene data show CDR1 as KGHSH and CDR2 as LQKENI. The V end lost 5 bases, the J end lost 3 bases, and 9 bases lay between the germline ends. The CDR3 sequence is 13 residues long. The DNA of the CDR3 is TGTGCCAGCTCAGCCGGGCCGACAGATACGCAGTATTTT. It yields the protein CASSAGPTDTQYF.

The chain recombines TRBV5-5 with TRBJ2-6; TRBD1 matches at 11 bases. The germline V gene has CDR1 SGHKS and CDR2 YYEKEE (reference sequence). The V gene end was trimmed by 6 bases and the J gene end by 0 bases; junction bases not matched to a gene: 5. This CDR3 is built from 17 residues. CDR3 region: CASTRDRGASGANVLTF. CDR3 coding DNA: TGTGCCAGCACCCGGGACAGGGGGGCCTCTGGGGCCAACGTCCTGACTTTC.

This clonotype was detected many times. This chain uses TRBV9 with TRBJ2-2; D is unresolved. Per the germline V gene, CDR1 is SGDLS and CDR2 is YYNGEE. CDR3 size: 13 residues. Between the trimmed V and J ends, which lost 0 bases and 1 base, there was a span of 1 base. CDR3 coding DNA: TGTGCCAGCAGCGTAGGGAACACCGGGGAGCTGTTTTTT. Translated: CASSVGNTGELFF.

This clonotype was counted between two and nine times. The rearrangement uses TRBV29-1 and TRBJ2-5; TRBD2 might be the D (5 bases). V dropped 7 bases and J dropped 5 bases, with 20 bases sitting between them. Germline-derived CDR1 and CDR2 are SQVTM and ANQGSEA. The CDR3 is 14 residues long. Here the CDR3 reads CSGQRASRGETQYF. CDR3 DNA: TGCAGCGGCCAACGAGCCTCTAGAGGGGAGACCCAGTACTTC. The full variable domain, completed using reference TRBV29-1 and TRBJ2-5, is SAVISQKPSRDICQRGTSLTIQCQVDSQVTMMFWYRQQPGQSLTLIATANQGSEATYESGFVIDKFPISRPNLTFSTLTVSNMSPEDSSIYLCSGQRASRGETQYFGPGTRLLVL.

This chain links TRBV4-3 with TRBJ2-5; unclear D gene. V dropped 1 base and J dropped 2 bases, with 11 bases sitting between them. This CDR3 has 15 amino acids. Germline loops: CDR1 LGHNA, CDR2 YSLEER. This CDR3 is CASSQGPGLQETQYF. CDR3 DNA sequence: TGCGCCAGCAGCCAAGGGCCGGGCCTACAAGAGACCCAGTACTTC.

The chain is built from TRBV4-3 and TRBJ2-3; 8 bases line up with TRBD2. Trimming at V came to 0 bases and at J to 0 bases, leaving 8 bases not matched to a gene. The CDR3 consists of 18 residues. Germline V gives CDR1 LGHNA, CDR2 YSLEER. The CDR3 region has the DNA TGCGCCAGCAGCCAAGATAGGGTAGCGGGGTATAGCACAGATACGCAGTATTTT. Translated: CASSQDRVAGYSTDTQYF.

The chain uses TRBV4-2 and TRBJ1-2, with no clear D. This CDR3 comprises 15 residues. Trimming removed 4 bases from V and 1 base from J, with 13 bases in between. CDR1 LGHNA and CDR2 YNFKEQ come from the germline V gene. The CDR3: CASSLKYTINYGYTF. The CDR3 DNA reads as TGTGCCAGCAGCCTCAAGTATACGATTAACTATGGCTACACCTTC.

This clonotype was detected only a few times. The chain links TRBV9 to TRBJ2-1; D tentatively fits TRBD1 or TRBD2 (5 bases each). CDR3 size: 16 residues. V was clipped by 2 bases and J by 2 bases, with 14 bases between them. The germline V gene has CDR1 SGDLS and CDR2 YYNGEE. CDR3 loop: CASSVSPGPTYNEQFF. Written as DNA, the CDR3 is TGTGCCAGCAGCGTTAGTCCGGGGCCCACCTACAATGAGCAGTTCTTC.

The J gene is TRBJ1-6, the V gene TRBV6-5; the D is unclear. CDR3 size: 15 residues. Germline V CDR1 and CDR2: MNHEY, SVGAGI. V was trimmed by 5 bases and J by 2 bases, leaving 10 bases between them. For the CDR3, the DNA is TGTGCCAGCAGTCCGTCATCCCCCTATAATTCACCCCTCCACTTT. This codes for CASSPSSPYNSPLHF.

This clonotype appeared many times. The rearrangement uses TRBV12-3 or TRBV12-4 and TRBJ2-7; D is possibly TRBD2 (6 bases). Trimming shortened V by 7 bases and J by 7 bases, and 17 bases separated the two germline ends. This CDR3 is built from 13 residues. The DNA for the CDR3 is TGTGCCAGCACCGGGTGGGGGGTCGATGAGCAGTACTTC. Translation gives CASTGWGVDEQYF.

The table lists this clonotype with a few counts. V usage is TRBV5-8 and J usage is TRBJ2-5; no definite D call. The V end lost 4 bases, the J end lost 0 bases, and 1 base lay between the germline ends. Germline values: CDR1 SGHTS, CDR2 YDEGEE. The CDR3 is 11 amino acids. DNA of the CDR3: TGTGCCAGCAGCGACCAAGAGACCCAGTACTTC. Protein: CASSDQETQYF.

This clonotype was seen a handful of times. The chain links TRBV27 to TRBJ2-4; D uncertain. Germline loops: CDR1 MNHEY, CDR2 SMNVEV (reference sequence). Trimming cost V 4 bases and J 6 bases, with 10 bases left between them. The CDR3 sequence is 13 residues long. This CDR3 is CASSSPLINIQYF. The CDR3 DNA sequence: TGTGCCAGCAGTTCCCCTCTGATAAACATTCAGTACTTC.